Sequencing of this T cell receptor beta chain was carried out in a study of molecular identifiers for immune sequencing clone quantification. TCRdb analysed the PCR reads with MiXCR anew, one entry per CDR3 protein. The profile shows about 640,000 distinct CDR3 sequences, around 20% of them singletons. V gave up 6 bases and J gave up 6 bases; unmatched junction bases: 12. The CDR3 is made up of 16 amino acids. Germline loops: CDR1 MNHEY, CDR2 SVGAGI. In its sample, this clonotype was seen a few times. The sequence came from a human donor in good health. Some libraries in this study had Jurkat cell RNA spiked in. The sample was naive CD8+ T cells from blood, with Jurkat cell RNA spiked in. Subset reported: FACS-sorted CD8+CD4-CCR7+CD45RA+ naive T cells. The chain joins TRBV6-5 to TRBJ2-2; 8 nucleotides align to TRBD2. CDR3 DNA: TGTGCCAGCAGCCAGTTCGGGCGGGGGGCGTCCGGGGAGCTGTTTTTT. This encodes CASSQFGRGASGELFF.